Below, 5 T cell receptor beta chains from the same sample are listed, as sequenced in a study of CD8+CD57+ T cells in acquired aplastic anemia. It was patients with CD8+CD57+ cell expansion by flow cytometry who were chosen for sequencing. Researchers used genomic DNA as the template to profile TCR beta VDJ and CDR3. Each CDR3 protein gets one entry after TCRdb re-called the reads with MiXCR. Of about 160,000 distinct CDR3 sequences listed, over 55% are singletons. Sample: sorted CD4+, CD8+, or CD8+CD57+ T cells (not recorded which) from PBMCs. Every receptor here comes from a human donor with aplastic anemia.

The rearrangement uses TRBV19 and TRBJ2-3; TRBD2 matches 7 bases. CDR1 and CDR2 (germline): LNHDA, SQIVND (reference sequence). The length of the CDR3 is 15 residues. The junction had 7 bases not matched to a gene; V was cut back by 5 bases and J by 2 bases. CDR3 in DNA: TGTGCCAGTAGTGGCGGCGGGAGCTACACAGATACGCAGTATTTT. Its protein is CASSGGGSYTDTQYF.

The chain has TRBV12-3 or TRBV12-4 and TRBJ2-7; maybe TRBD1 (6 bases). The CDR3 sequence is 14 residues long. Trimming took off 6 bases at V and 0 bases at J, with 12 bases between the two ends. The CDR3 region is CASRLRGSSYEQYF. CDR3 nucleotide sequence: TGTGCCAGCAGGCTAAGGGGGAGCTCCTACGAGCAGTACTTC.

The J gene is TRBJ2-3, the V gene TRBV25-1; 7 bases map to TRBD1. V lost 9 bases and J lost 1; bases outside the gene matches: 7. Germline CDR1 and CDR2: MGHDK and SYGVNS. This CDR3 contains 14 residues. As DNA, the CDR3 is TGTGCCAGTATAGGAACAGGGGGCACAGATACGCAGTATTTT. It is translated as CASIGTGGTDTQYF.

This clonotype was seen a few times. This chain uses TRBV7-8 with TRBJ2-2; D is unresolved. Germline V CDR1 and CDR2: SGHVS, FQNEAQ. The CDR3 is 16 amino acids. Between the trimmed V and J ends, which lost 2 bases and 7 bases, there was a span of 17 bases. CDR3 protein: CASSLIIGERSGELFF. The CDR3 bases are TGTGCCAGCAGCTTAATCATTGGGGAAAGGAGCGGGGAGCTGTTTTTT.

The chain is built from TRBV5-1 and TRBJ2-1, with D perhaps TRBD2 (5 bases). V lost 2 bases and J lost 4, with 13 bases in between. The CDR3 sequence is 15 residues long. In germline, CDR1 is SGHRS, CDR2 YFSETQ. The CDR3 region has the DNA TGCGCCAGCAGCTTAGTCGGGATGGGTTACAATGAGCAGTTCTTC. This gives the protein CASSLVGMGYNEQFF.